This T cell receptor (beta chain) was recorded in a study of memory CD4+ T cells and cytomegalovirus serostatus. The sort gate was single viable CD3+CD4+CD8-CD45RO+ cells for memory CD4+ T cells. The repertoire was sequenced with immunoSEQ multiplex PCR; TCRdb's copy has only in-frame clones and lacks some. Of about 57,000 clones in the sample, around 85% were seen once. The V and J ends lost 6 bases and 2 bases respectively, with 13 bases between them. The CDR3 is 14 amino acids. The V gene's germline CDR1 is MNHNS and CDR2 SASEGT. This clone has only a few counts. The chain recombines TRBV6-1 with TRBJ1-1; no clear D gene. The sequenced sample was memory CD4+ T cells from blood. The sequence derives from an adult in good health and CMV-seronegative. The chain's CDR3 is CASRLYETNTEAFF. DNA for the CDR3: TGTGCCAGCAGGCTCTATGAAACAAACACTGAAGCTTTCTTT.